These T cell receptor beta chains were read from a single sample in a study of blood T cell repertoires in COVID-19. Assay: immunoSEQ multiplex PCR; the TCRdb copy retains only in-frame clones and omits some. Found here are 150,000 to 200,000 clones, approximately 80% of them singletons; the top ten hold 12%. Source material: PBMCs or T cells enriched from blood (not recorded which). Every receptor here comes from a man aged 40-49 years who had recovered from COVID-19. The CDR3 runs from the conserved cysteine through the conserved F or W. The D gene is left open where the match is weak. Clone size is not always given. Where it is, it says once, few, many or a class for expanded clones.

D: -
size: -
V: TRBV24-1
J: TRBJ2-2
DNA: TGTGCCACCAATCCCCTGGAGACAGGCCTAGGCACCGGGGAGCTGTTTTTT
CDR3: CATNPLETGLGTGELFF

D: TRBD1
size: -
V: TRBV7-8
J: TRBJ1-1
DNA: TGTGCCGTACAGGGGGCCTTAGAAGGCACTGAAGCTTTCTTT
CDR3: CAVQGALEGTEAFF

D: TRBD1
size: -
V: TRBV11-3
J: TRBJ2-7
DNA: TGTGCCAGCAGCTTCACAGGGGAGTCCGAGCAGTACTTC
CDR3: CASSFTGESEQYF

D: TRBD1
size: -
V: TRBV5-1
J: TRBJ1-6
DNA: TGCGCCAGCAGCCCAGGATCTGACAGGGCTCCTTATAATTCACCCCTCCACTTT
CDR3: CASSPGSDRAPYNSPLHF

D: TRBD2
size: few
V: TRBV7-2
J: TRBJ2-3
DNA: TGTGCCAGCAGCCCGCTAGCGGGAGCAGGCACAGATACGCAGTATTTT
CDR3: CASSPLAGAGTDTQYF

D: TRBD1
size: -
V: TRBV29-1
J: TRBJ1-1
DNA: TGCAGCGTTCGACAGGGTGGGGGGACTGAAGCTTTCTTT
CDR3: CSVRQGGGTEAFF

D: TRBD1
size: -
V: TRBV7-2
J: TRBJ1-5
DNA: TGTGCCAGCAGCTTACAGGGGGCGGATCAGCCCCAGCATTTT
CDR3: CASSLQGADQPQHF

D: -
size: -
V: TRBV6-5
J: TRBJ1-2
DNA: TGTGCCAGCAGTTTGGGACAAGGCTTTCCCTATGGCTACACCTTC
CDR3: CASSLGQGFPYGYTF

D: -
size: few
V: TRBV7-9
J: TRBJ1-2
DNA: TGTGCCAGCAGCTGGACAAACTATGGCTACACCTTC
CDR3: CASSWTNYGYTF

D: TRBD1
size: once
V: TRBV28
J: TRBJ2-7
DNA: TGTGCCAGCACCAGACCCCCGGGGACAGGGACCTACGAGCAGTACTTC
CDR3: CASTRPPGTGTYEQYF

D: TRBD1
size: -
V: TRBV28
J: TRBJ2-4
DNA: TGTGCCAGCAGTCCCGGGACAGGGCGAGCCAAAAACATTCAGTACTTC
CDR3: CASSPGTGRAKNIQYF

D: -
size: -
V: TRBV18
J: TRBJ1-2
DNA: TGTGCCAGCTCACCACCGCAGGGCCACTACTATGGCTACACCTTC
CDR3: CASSPPQGHYYGYTF

D: -
size: -
V: TRBV19
J: TRBJ1-2
DNA: TGTGCCAGTAGTATAGTTCGGGAGCGAGCTTCTATTGGCTACACCTTC
CDR3: CASSIVRERASIGYTF

D: TRBD1
size: -
V: TRBV7-2
J: TRBJ2-5
DNA: TGTGCCAGCAGCTTAGCGCAGACAGGGGGCGCGAGTCAAGAGACCCAGTACTTC
CDR3: CASSLAQTGGASQETQYF

D: TRBD1
size: -
V: TRBV6-5
J: TRBJ2-2
DNA: TGTGCCAGCAGTTACTCGTGGACAGGGGAGGCCGCGGAGCTGTTTTTT
CDR3: CASSYSWTGEAAELFF

D: -
size: -
V: TRBV5-1
J: TRBJ1-2
DNA: TGCGCCAGCAGCTTGAGGGTGGGGGCAGGGAGAGGCTACACCTTC
CDR3: CASSLRVGAGRGYTF

D: -
size: -
V: TRBV30
J: TRBJ1-4
DNA: TGTGCCTGGAGGGGGGGGCAGGCAACTAATGAAAAACTGTTTTTT
CDR3: CAWRGGQATNEKLFF

D: TRBD1
size: -
V: TRBV18
J: TRBJ1-2
DNA: TGTGCCAGCTCACCGGGACAGAGGGGGTTTAACTATGGCTACACCTTC
CDR3: CASSPGQRGFNYGYTF

D: -
size: -
V: TRBV5-4
J: TRBJ2-2
DNA: TGTGCCAGCAGCCAGACGGGTAACACCGGGGAGCTGTTTTTT
CDR3: CASSQTGNTGELFF

D: -
size: -
V: TRBV18
J: TRBJ1-5
DNA: TGTGCCAGCTCACCATGGGGGGAGAGGAATCAGCCCCAGCATTTT
CDR3: CASSPWGERNQPQHF

D: TRBD2
size: once
V: TRBV6-2/TRBV6-3
J: TRBJ2-3
DNA: TGTGCCAGCAGTCACCGGACTAGCGGGAGGGTCGGGACAGATACGCAGTATTTT
CDR3: CASSHRTSGRVGTDTQYF